This T cell receptor beta chain was found in a study of T-cell memory formation after mild COVID-19. Ten or more counts support this clonotype. Via MiXCR, TCRdb re-called the 5' RACE reads, giving one row per CDR3 protein. The table lists roughly 35,000 distinct CDR3 sequences, roughly 7.2% of them singletons, with over 25% in the top ten. The V gene lost 4 bases and the J gene lost 6 bases, with 18 bases spanning the gap. This CDR3 is built from 16 residues. Germline V lookup: CDR1 SEHNR, CDR2 FQNEAQ (reference sequence). Sequenced: PBMCs or a T cell subset sorted from them (not recorded which). This clonotype was sampled from a man aged 18 to 29 who had mild COVID-19 (a few samples of this study predate the infection). Cell type and time point are not known. This chain connects TRBV7-9 to TRBJ2-2; TRBD2 might be the D (7 bases). The CDR3 protein is CASSSRGGGRAGELFF. In nucleotides, the CDR3 is TGTGCCAGCAGCTCTCGTGGCGGGGGCCGGGCCGGGGAGCTGTTTTTT.